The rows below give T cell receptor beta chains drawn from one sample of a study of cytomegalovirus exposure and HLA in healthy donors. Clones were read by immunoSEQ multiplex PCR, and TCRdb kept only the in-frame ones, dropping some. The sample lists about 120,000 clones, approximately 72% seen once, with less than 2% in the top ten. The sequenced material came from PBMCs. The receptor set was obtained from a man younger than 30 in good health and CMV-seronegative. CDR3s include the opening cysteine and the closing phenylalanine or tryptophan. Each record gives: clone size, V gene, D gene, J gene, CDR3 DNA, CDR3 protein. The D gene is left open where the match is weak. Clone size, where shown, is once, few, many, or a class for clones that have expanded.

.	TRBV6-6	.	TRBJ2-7	TGTGCCAGCAGTTATGGAGGCGAGCAGTACTTC	CASSYGGEQYF
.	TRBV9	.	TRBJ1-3	TGTGCCAGCAGCGAGCAGACTGGATCTGGAAACACCATATATTTT	CASSEQTGSGNTIYF
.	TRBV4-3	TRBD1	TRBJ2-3	TGCGCCAGCAGCCCGGACAGGGACAATGGCGGCACAGATACGCAGTATTTT	CASSPDRDNGGTDTQYF
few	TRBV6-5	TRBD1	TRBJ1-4	TGTGCCAGCAGTTACTCGTGGGACAGCCAAAATGAAAAACTGTTTTTT	CASSYSWDSQNEKLFF
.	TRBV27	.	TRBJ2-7	TGTGCCAGCACTCGGGCCCCGGGGGGCCCTATTACCACCTCCTACGAGCAGTACTTC	CASTRAPGGPITTSYEQYF
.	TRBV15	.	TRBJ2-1	TGTGCCACCAGCAGAGTCAGCTACAATGAGCAGTTCTTC	CATSRVSYNEQFF
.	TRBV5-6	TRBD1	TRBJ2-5	TGTGCCAGCAGCTTAAACAGGGGGCTGGAGACCCAGTACTTC	CASSLNRGLETQYF
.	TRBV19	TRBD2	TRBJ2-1	TGTGCCAGTAGTATCCTAGCGGGGGGCTATGAGCAGTTCTTC	CASSILAGGYEQFF
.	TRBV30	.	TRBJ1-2	TGTGCCACATTCTGGCCCATTAACTATGGCTACACCTTC	CATFWPINYGYTF
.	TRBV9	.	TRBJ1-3	TGTGCCAGCAGCAAAAACAGGGCGCGAGGAAACACCATATATTTT	CASSKNRARGNTIYF
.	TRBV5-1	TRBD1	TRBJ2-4	TGCGCCAGCAGCTTGGGACAGGGTTTGGCCAAAAACATTCAGTACTTC	CASSLGQGLAKNIQYF
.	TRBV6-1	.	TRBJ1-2	TGTCCCAGCAGTGAAGCGCTTCCGGGGACGGGACTCTACACCTTC	CPSSEALPGTGLYTF
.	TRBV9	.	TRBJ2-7	TGTGCCAGCAGCCCCCGGGACTCCTACGAGCAGTACTTC	CASSPRDSYEQYF
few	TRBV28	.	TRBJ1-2	TGTGCCAGCAGTTTTCCAGCTAACTATGGCTACACCTTC	CASSFPANYGYTF
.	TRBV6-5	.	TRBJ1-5	TGTGCCAGCAGTTCCCAAAATCAGCCCCAGCATTTT	CASSSQNQPQHF
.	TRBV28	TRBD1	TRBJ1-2	TGTGCCAGCACTACAGGGGGCACTAACTATGGCTACACCTTC	CASTTGGTNYGYTF
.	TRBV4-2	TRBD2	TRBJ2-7	TGTGCCAGCAGCCACCATCGGACTAGCGGGAGCGGGTCCTACGAGCAGTACTTC	CASSHHRTSGSGSYEQYF
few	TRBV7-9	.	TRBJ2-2	TGTGCCAGCAGCACGACAGGTCCGGACACCGGGGAGCTGTTTTTT	CASSTTGPDTGELFF
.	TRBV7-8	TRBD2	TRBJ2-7	TGTGCCAGCAGCTTAGGGACTAGCGGCTCCTACGAGCAGTACTTC	CASSLGTSGSYEQYF
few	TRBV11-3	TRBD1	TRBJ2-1	TGTGCCAGCAGCTTAGGTCCCCGAGGGGGCTCTGGTGAGCAGTTCTTC	CASSLGPRGGSGEQFF
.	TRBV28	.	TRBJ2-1	TGTGCCAGCAGTTTAGGCGGGCAGAAGTCCTACAATGAGCAGTTCTTC	CASSLGGQKSYNEQFF
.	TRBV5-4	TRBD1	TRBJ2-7	TGTGCCAGCAGCTATGGACAGGACGAGCAGTACTTC	CASSYGQDEQYF
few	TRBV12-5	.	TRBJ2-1	TGTGCTAGTGGTTCGTCCAGGGCTGAGCAGTTCTTC	CASGSSRAEQFF
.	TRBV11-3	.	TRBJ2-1	TGTGCCAGCAGCGCCAGGGGTAATGAGCAGTTCTTC	CASSARGNEQFF
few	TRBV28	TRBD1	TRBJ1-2	TGTGCCAGCAGTTCCATCAGGGGGGGACAGGGGGGCTATGGCTACACCTTC	CASSSIRGGQGGYGYTF
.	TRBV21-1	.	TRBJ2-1	TGTGCCAGTCTAAAACCCGGGACAGGGCCATTTAGATCCTACAATGAGCAGTTCTTC	CASLKPGTGPFRSYNEQFF
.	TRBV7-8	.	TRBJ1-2	TGTGCCAGCAGCCCTCGGGGGGATCGGATCTATGGCTACACCTTC	CASSPRGDRIYGYTF
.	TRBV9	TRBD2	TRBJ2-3	TGTGCCAGCAGCGTGGGGCTAGCGGGAGGGTTGGATACGCAGTATTTT	CASSVGLAGGLDTQYF
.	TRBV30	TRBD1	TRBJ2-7	TGTGCCTGGAGTAGCAGGGGGCTGCCATACGAGCAGTACTTC	CAWSSRGLPYEQYF
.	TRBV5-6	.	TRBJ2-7	TGTGCCAGCAGCCTGACAGGCGAGCAGTACTTC	CASSLTGEQYF
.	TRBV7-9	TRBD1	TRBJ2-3	TGTGCCAGCAGCACGGGACAGTATACAGATACGCAGTATTTT	CASSTGQYTDTQYF
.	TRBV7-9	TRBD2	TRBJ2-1	TGTGCCAGCAGTAGATGGCTAGCGGAATCCAATGAGCAGTTCTTC	CASSRWLAESNEQFF
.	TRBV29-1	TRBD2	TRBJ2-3	TGCAGCGTTGTCTGGCTAGCGGGAGTAATGGAATATCGCACAGATACGCAGTATTTT	CSVVWLAGVMEYRTDTQYF
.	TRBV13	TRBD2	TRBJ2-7	TGTGCCAGCAGCCGAGCGGGAGGCACCCTATACGAGCAGTACTTC	CASSRAGGTLYEQYF
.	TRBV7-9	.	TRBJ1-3	TGTGCCAGCAGAGCCACGCAGGGCTCTGGAAACACCATATATTTT	CASRATQGSGNTIYF
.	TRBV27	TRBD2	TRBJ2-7	TGTGCCAGCAGTTTATTGGGGCTAGGGAGGGACGAGCAGTACTTC	CASSLLGLGRDEQYF
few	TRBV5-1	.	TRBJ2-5	TGCGCCAGCAGCTTGTCGCCAGGGAGGGAGACCCAGTACTTC	CASSLSPGRETQYF
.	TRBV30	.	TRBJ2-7	TGTGCCTGGAGGGCAGGCCCACTCTACGAGCAGTACTTC	CAWRAGPLYEQYF
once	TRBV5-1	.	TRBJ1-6	TGCGCCAGCAGCTTCGCAGGAATTTCTAATTCACCCCTCCACTTT	CASSFAGISNSPLHF
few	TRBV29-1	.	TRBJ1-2	TGCAGCGTTGAAGCTCTCCGAGGAGTGGCTGGCTACACCTTC	CSVEALRGVAGYTF
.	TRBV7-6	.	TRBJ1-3	TGTGCCAGCAGCTCCAGGGAGGATGGAAACACCATATATTTT	CASSSREDGNTIYF
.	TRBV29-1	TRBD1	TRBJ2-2	TGCAGCGTCCCGTCCGGGACAGGGGTTCCCGGGGAGCTGTTTTTT	CSVPSGTGVPGELFF
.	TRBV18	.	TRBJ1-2	TGTGCCAGCTCACCACCACTGGGTACTAAGTCTGGCTACACCTTC	CASSPPLGTKSGYTF
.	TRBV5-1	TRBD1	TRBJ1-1	TGCGCCAGCAGCCAAGGGGACAGGTTCGCCACTGAAGCTTTCTTT	CASSQGDRFATEAFF
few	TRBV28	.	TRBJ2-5	TGTGCTTCTACCGGGGGGCCAGGGAAGACCCAGTACTTC	CASTGGPGKTQYF
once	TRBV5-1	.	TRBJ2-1	TGCGCCAGCAGCTCCCCGACAGGCCTCTCCTACAATGAGCAGTTCTTC	CASSSPTGLSYNEQFF
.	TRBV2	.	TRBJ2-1	TGTGCCAGCAAGAAGACGGGAGATGAGCAGTTCTTC	CASKKTGDEQFF
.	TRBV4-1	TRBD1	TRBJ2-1	TGCGCCAGCAGCCAAGTTACCGGGACAGGGGAGGGAGAGCAGTTCTTC	CASSQVTGTGEGEQFF
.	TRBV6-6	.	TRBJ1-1	TGTGCCAGCAGTTCACAGGTGGCTGAAGCTTTCTTT	CASSSQVAEAFF
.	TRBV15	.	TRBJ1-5	TGTGCCACCAGCAGAGGTTCTTCGGCGGGGGGTCAGCCCCAGCATTTT	CATSRGSSAGGQPQHF
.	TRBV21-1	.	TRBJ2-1	TGTGCCAGCAGCACCTTTAGCGGGAGCTCCTACAATGAGCAGTTCTTC	CASSTFSGSSYNEQFF
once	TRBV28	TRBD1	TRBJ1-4	TGTGCCAGCAGTTTAGGGGACAGGGAAGGTGAAAAACTGTTTTTT	CASSLGDREGEKLFF
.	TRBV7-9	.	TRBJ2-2	TGTGCCAGCAGTTACCGGGACACCGCCAAGAACACCGGGGAGCTGTTTTTT	CASSYRDTAKNTGELFF
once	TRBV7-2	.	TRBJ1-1	TGTGCCAGCAGCCGGTACAGGGAGAACACTGAAGCTTTCTTT	CASSRYRENTEAFF
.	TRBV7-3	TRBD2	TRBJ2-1	TGTGCCAGCAGCTTGGGACTAGCGGCTAACAATGAGCAGTTCTTC	CASSLGLAANNEQFF